Presented here are 10 T cell receptor beta chains from one specimen sequenced in a study of T cell responses to AZD1222 COVID-19 vaccine (TCRdb year 2021). Preparation of the library involved the immunoSEQ multiplex PCR assay. TCRdb stores this immuneACCESS table with in-frame sequences only. Part of the clones is absent; in the studies checked, under half of the shortfall reflects unresolved V genes, and no reason is known for the rest. Counted in this sample were about 140,000 clones; roughly 92% of them appeared once. The top ten hold 1.5% to 2% of the sample. The sample's time point label, in plain terms: baseline before first vaccination. The input for sequencing was peripheral blood, taken on day 0 of AZD1222 vaccination. These receptors all come from an adult in good health.

V gene TRBV6-5 combines with J gene TRBJ1-1; D is ambiguous. Germline V gives CDR1 MNHEY, CDR2 SVGAGI. This CDR3 has 13 amino acids. V lost 4 bases and J 8 bases, leaving 14 bases between the germline ends. As DNA, the CDR3 is TGTGCCAGCAGTTCCACACCGACCTCCGAAGCTTTCTTT. Translating gives CASSSTPTSEAFF.

V is TRBV4-1 and J is TRBJ1-2; D may be TRBD1 (6 bases). Germline CDR1 and CDR2: MGHRA and YSYEKL. Trimming took 6 bases from V and 4 from J, leaving 18 bases between them. The CDR3 runs 15 residues. CDR3 nucleotide sequence: TGCGCCAGCAGGTCCCAGGGGACGAAGAGCTATGGCTACACCTTC. Its translation is CASRSQGTKSYGYTF.

This rearrangement joins TRBV18 to TRBJ2-2; the D is unclear. This CDR3 region has 12 residues. The ends were cut back, 3 bases at V and 8 bases at J, with 7 bases in the middle. Germline values: CDR1 KGHSH, CDR2 LQKENI. CDR3 in amino acids: CASSPRLGELFF. The CDR3, as DNA: TGTGCCAGCTCACCCCGGCTGGGGGAGCTGTTTTTT.

The chain has TRBV7-2 and TRBJ2-7; TRBD2 matches 7 bases. Germline assignment: CDR1 SGHTA and CDR2 FQGNSA. The CDR3 has 13 amino acids. Trimming at V came to 3 bases and at J to 5 bases, leaving 4 bases not matched to a gene. In DNA, the CDR3 is TGTGCCAGCAGCTTGGCGGGAGCCGACGAGCAGTACTTC. Amino acid sequence: CASSLAGADEQYF.

V usage is TRBV11-2 and J usage is TRBJ2-7; 8 nucleotides match TRBD1. The length of the CDR3 is 18 residues. V gave up 5 bases and J gave up 4 bases; unmatched junction bases: 19. Germline CDR1 SGHAT, CDR2 FQNNGV. The CDR3 DNA is TGTGCCAGCAGCGGTAGGGAGGTGGCAGGGGGCGGAGGTTACGAGCAGTACTTC. Its protein product is CASSGREVAGGGGYEQYF.

The rearrangement uses TRBV28 and TRBJ1-2, with D unclear. The CDR3 is 16 amino acids. The V and J ends lost 2 bases and 0 bases respectively, with 13 bases between them. Germline V CDR1 and CDR2: MDHEN, SYDVKM. DNA for the CDR3: TGTGCCAGCAGTTTACAGGCGGAAGTTTCTAACTATGGCTACACCTTC. Amino acid sequence: CASSLQAEVSNYGYTF.

J is TRBJ1-5 and V is TRBV27, with D unclear. This CDR3 is 14 amino acids long. Germline CDR1 and CDR2: MNHEY and SMNVEV (reference sequence). V was shortened by 2 bases and J by 4 bases, with 9 bases between the two germline ends. CDR3 in amino acids: CASSLNRQNQPQHF. For the CDR3, the DNA is TGTGCCAGCAGTTTAAATCGGCAGAATCAGCCCCAGCATTTT.

The V gene is TRBV28, the J gene TRBJ1-5; a weak D match, TRBD1 (5 bases). V lost 6 bases, J lost 0 bases, and 12 bases lay in between. CDR1 and CDR2 from the germline V gene are MDHEN and SYDVKM. There are 15 residues in the CDR3. CDR3 DNA sequence: TGTGCCAGCAGGGAACAGGAGTATAGCAATCAGCCCCAGCATTTT. This gives the protein CASREQEYSNQPQHF.

The chain links TRBV6-5 to TRBJ1-5; D is unclear. The CDR3 spans 13 residues. V dropped 3 bases and J dropped 4 bases, with 7 bases sitting between them. Germline CDR1 MNHEY, CDR2 SVGAGI. CDR3 DNA: TGTGCCAGCAGTTATACGGAGAATCAGCCCCAGCATTTT. This encodes CASSYTENQPQHF.

This sequence joins TRBV28 and TRBJ1-2; D perhaps matches TRBD1 (5 bases). The CDR3 is made up of 14 amino acids. Germline V gene data show CDR1 as MDHEN and CDR2 as SYDVKM. V was shortened by 8 bases and J by 2 bases, with 15 bases between the two germline ends. Written as DNA, the CDR3 is TGTGCCAGCGGGGACGACAGAACAAACTATGGCTACACCTTC. It translates to CASGDDRTNYGYTF.